One and the same sample provided the 27 T cell receptor beta chains below, sequenced in a study of blood T cell repertoires in COVID-19. The repertoire was sequenced with immunoSEQ multiplex PCR; TCRdb's copy has only in-frame clones and lacks some. The table records roughly 120,000 clones, 65% to 90% of them present only once. Material for sequencing was peripheral blood. These receptor sequences come from an older man with acute or convalescent COVID-19.

V gene TRBV2 combines with J gene TRBJ2-5; 7 nucleotides align to TRBD1. From germline, CDR1 is SNHLY and CDR2 FYNNEI. J gave up 5 bases and V 7 bases, and 7 bases lay outside the gene matches. The length of the CDR3 is 13 residues. The CDR3 protein is CASTLQGFETQYF. The CDR3 bases are TGTGCCAGCACCTTACAGGGGTTTGAGACCCAGTACTTC.

The DNA of the CDR3 is TGTGCCAGCAGTTACCACCTGGACAGGGCCACTGAAGCTTTCTTT. Residues: CASSYHLDRATEAFF. V and J are TRBV6-2 or TRBV6-3 and TRBJ1-1; 8 bases are shared with TRBD1. CDR1 and CDR2 (germline): MNHEY, SVGEGT. The trim removed 2 bases at V and 4 bases at J, leaving 6 bases unmatched. The length of the CDR3 is 15 residues.

This clone appeared once. The chain combines TRBV19 with TRBJ1-2; no clear D gene. This CDR3 is 15 amino acids long. The ends were cut back, 7 bases at V and 1 base at J, with 16 bases in the middle. The germline V gene encodes CDR1 LNHDA and CDR2 SQIVND (reference sequence). CDR3 in amino acids: CASKLGNYNNYGYTF. In nucleotides, the CDR3 is TGTGCCAGTAAGCTCGGAAACTACAATAACTATGGCTACACCTTC. The full variable domain, its missing parts supplied by reference TRBV19 and TRBJ1-2, is DGGITQSPKYLFRKEGQNVTLSCEQNLNHDAMYWYRQDPGQGLRLIYYSQIVNDFQKGDIAEGYSVSREKKESFPLTVTSAQKNPTAFYLCASKLGNYNNYGYTFGSGTRLTVV.

The chain recombines TRBV4-1 with TRBJ2-1; TRBD2 aligns across 15 bases. Per the germline V gene, CDR1 is MGHRA and CDR2 is YSYEKL. J was trimmed by 8 bases and V by 3 bases; bases with no gene match: 5. This CDR3 has 16 residues. In nucleotides, the CDR3 is TGCGCCAGCAGCCAGGGGACTAGCGGGAGGCCCGATGAGCAGTTCTTC. Translating gives CASSQGTSGRPDEQFF.

CDR3 sequence reads: CASSLGQDPPNYEQYF. CDR3 DNA sequence: TGTGCCAGCAGTTTAGGACAGGATCCCCCCAACTACGAGCAGTACTTC. The chain joins TRBV28 to TRBJ2-7; the match to TRBD1 covers 7 bases. CDR1 and CDR2 (germline): MDHEN, SYDVKM. The length of the CDR3 is 16 residues. The V and J ends lost 2 bases and 3 bases, in that order; junction bases with no gene match: 10.

The chain joins TRBV5-1 to TRBJ2-7; 10 bases are a match to TRBD1. CDR3 size: 17 residues. CDR1 and CDR2 (germline): SGHRS, YFSETQ. J gave up 5 bases and V 2 bases, and 13 bases lay outside the gene matches. Here the CDR3 reads CASSLNSRGTGDDEQYF. The CDR3 DNA is TGCGCCAGCAGCTTAAACTCTCGCGGGACAGGGGACGACGAGCAGTACTTC.

This clone was picked up one time. The chain is built from TRBV28 and TRBJ2-3; 11 bases match TRBD2. Germline V gene sequence: CDR1 MDHEN, CDR2 SYDVKM. This CDR3 has 17 amino acids. Trimming cost V 3 bases and J 2 bases; bases outside gene matches: 7. CDR3 sequence (DNA): TGTGCCAGCAGTTTGGGGACTAGCGGAAATCCCACAGATACGCAGTATTTT. Amino acid sequence: CASSLGTSGNPTDTQYF.

The chain links TRBV2 to TRBJ2-2; 7 bases agree with TRBD2. The trim removed 8 bases at V and 7 bases at J, leaving 16 bases unmatched. The germline V gene has CDR1 SNHLY and CDR2 FYNNEI. CDR3 length: 16 residues. The chain's CDR3 is CASGVSRASGNGELFF. The CDR3 nucleotides read TGTGCCAGCGGGGTATCACGGGCTAGCGGAAACGGGGAGCTGTTTTTT.

The genes are TRBV6-5 and TRBJ2-7; 8 positions agree with TRBD2. The CDR3 covers 14 residues. Germline V gene data show CDR1 as MNHEY and CDR2 as SVGAGI. Unmatched junction bases numbered 5, after V lost 7 bases and J lost 0 bases. In nucleotides, the CDR3 is TGTGCCAGCACCACGGGAGGGACCTCCTACGAGCAGTACTTC. Protein product: CASTTGGTSYEQYF.

The chain uses TRBV5-1 and TRBJ2-7; 10 nucleotides match TRBD1. The V gene's germline CDR1 is SGHRS and CDR2 YFSETQ. The CDR3 has 15 residues. V gave up 0 bases and J gave up 5 bases; unmatched junction bases: 5. The CDR3 DNA reads TGCGCCAGCAGCTTGGACCTGACAGGGGGCGACGAGCAGTACTTC. Protein product: CASSLDLTGGDEQYF.

This chain links TRBV6-2 or TRBV6-3 with TRBJ2-1, with 9 bases identical to TRBD2. The CDR3 is 15 residues long. The V segment lost 1 base and the J segment 2 bases; nucleotides outside the gene matches: 0. CDR1 is MNHEY, CDR2 SVGEGT, per germline. The CDR3 region is CASSYLAGAYNEQFF. The CDR3 nucleotides read TGTGCCAGCAGTTACTTAGCGGGAGCCTACAATGAGCAGTTCTTC.

V gene TRBV6-2 or TRBV6-3 combines with J gene TRBJ2-5, with D maybe TRBD2 (6 bases). The CDR3 spans 14 residues. The germline V gene has CDR1 MNHEY and CDR2 SVGEGT. V was trimmed by 5 bases and J by 6 bases, leaving 16 bases between them. CDR3 sequence (DNA): TGTGCCAGCAGTCGGGGGTCGGGGGAGAAGACCCAGTACTTC. It is translated as CASSRGSGEKTQYF.

CDR3 region: CASSLGVGGDYEQYF. In nucleotides, the CDR3 is TGTGCCAGCAGCTTAGGAGTGGGAGGGGACTACGAGCAGTACTTC. The chain carries TRBV7-6 and TRBJ2-7, with 7 bases matching TRBD2. The ends lost 1 base at V and 3 bases at J; junction bases unmatched: 6. This CDR3 spans 15 amino acids. The germline V gene has CDR1 SGHVS and CDR2 FNYEAQ. Together with reference TRBV7-6 and TRBJ2-7, the CDR3 gives the full variable domain: GAGVSQSPRYKVTKRGQDVALRCDPISGHVSLYWYRQALGQGPEFLTYFNYEAQQDKSGLPNDRFSAERPEGSISTLTIQRTEQRDSAMYRCASSLGVGGDYEQYFGPGTRLTVT.

This clone was observed once. V and J are TRBV6-5 and TRBJ2-2, with 7 bases lining up with TRBD1. The V segment lost 2 bases and the J segment 5 bases; nucleotides outside the gene matches: 8. The CDR3 is made up of 16 amino acids. Looked up from germline, CDR1 is MNHEY and CDR2 is SVGAGI. As DNA, the CDR3 is TGTGCCAGCAGTTACAGGGGGCCGGATTCGACCGGGGAGCTGTTTTTT. Translating it yields CASSYRGPDSTGELFF.

The chain combines TRBV6-5 with TRBJ1-2; 7 bases are shared with TRBD1. The CDR3 contains 15 residues. Germline loops: CDR1 MNHEY, CDR2 SVGAGI. Trimming at V came to 6 bases and at J to 9 bases, leaving 16 bases not matched to a gene. CDR3 sequence reads: CASRVFTGTALRYTF. The CDR3 DNA sequence: TGTGCCAGCAGAGTTTTTACCGGGACAGCATTACGCTACACCTTC.

The CDR3 DNA reads as TGCGCCAGCAGCCGGGACGGCGGGACCTCTGGAAGGGAGCAGTACTTC. Its protein product is CASSRDGGTSGREQYF. The rearrangement joins TRBV5-1 to TRBJ2-7; D may be TRBD2 (6 bases). Germline CDR1 and CDR2: SGHRS and YFSETQ. The CDR3 has 16 amino acids. V lost 4 bases and J lost 7, with 24 bases in between.

V is TRBV2 and J is TRBJ2-5, with D maybe TRBD1 (6 bases). The V and J ends lost 3 bases and 7 bases respectively, with 12 bases between them. Germline V gene sequence: CDR1 SNHLY, CDR2 FYNNEI. The CDR3 is 13 amino acids. The CDR3 DNA reads as TGTGCCAGCAGTGACGGCAGGGGTCCGACCCAGTACTTC. The encoded protein is CASSDGRGPTQYF.

The chain combines TRBV7-2 with TRBJ1-6; D is perhaps TRBD1 (6 bases). The CDR3 covers 17 residues. Germline V gene sequence: CDR1 SGHTA, CDR2 FQGNSA. V was clipped by 5 bases and J by 7 bases, with 21 bases between them. For the CDR3, the DNA is TGTGCCAGCAGCCCCCACCCCGGGGACACGGGGAATTCACCCCTCCACTTT. It translates to CASSPHPGDTGNSPLHF.

This chain joins TRBV24-1 and TRBJ1-2; unclear D gene. Trimming pared 4 bases from V and 4 bases from J, leaving 9 bases between. The CDR3 is made up of 13 amino acids. CDR1 is KGHDR, CDR2 SFDVKD, per germline. For the CDR3, the DNA is TGTGCCACCAGTGAAACAGTCTCCTATGGCTACACCTTC. This encodes CATSETVSYGYTF.

The chain joins TRBV5-1 to TRBJ1-3; 9 bases agree with TRBD1. The J segment lost 1 base and the V segment lost 6 bases, leaving 5 bases of the junction unmatched. This CDR3 is built from 15 residues. CDR1 is SGHRS, CDR2 YFSETQ, per germline. The CDR3 reads CASTRGQGSGNTIYF. The CDR3, as DNA: TGCGCCAGCACCCGGGGACAGGGTTCTGGAAACACCATATATTTT.

V gene TRBV6-5 combines with J gene TRBJ1-5; TRBD1 is a possible D gene (5 bases). V lost 6 bases and J 6 bases, leaving 18 bases between the germline ends. Germline V gives CDR1 MNHEY, CDR2 SVGAGI. CDR3 length equals 15 residues. CDR3 protein: CASSRDSAHPQPQHF. The CDR3 nucleotides are TGTGCCAGCAGCCGGGACTCCGCACACCCTCAGCCCCAGCATTTT.

This chain links TRBV10-3 with TRBJ2-2, with 9 bases identical to TRBD2. This CDR3 is built from 18 residues. Germline V gives CDR1 ENHRY, CDR2 SYGVKD. V was clipped by 0 bases and J by 3 bases; unmatched bases: 8. The CDR3 DNA sequence: TGTGCCATCAGTGAGTCGTCTAGCGGGATAGGGGACACCGGGGAGCTGTTTTTT. Its translation: CAISESSSGIGDTGELFF.

The genes are TRBV27 and TRBJ2-7; 12 positions match TRBD2. Looked up from germline, CDR1 is MNHEY and CDR2 is SMNVEV (reference sequence). The CDR3 sequence is 14 residues long. J lost 4 bases, V lost 3 bases, and 1 base had no gene match. CDR3 sequence (DNA): TGTGCCAGCAGTTTCACTAGCGGGAGGTACGAGCAGTACTTC. Translation: CASSFTSGRYEQYF.

The chain employs TRBV9 and TRBJ2-6, with D possibly TRBD1 on 6 matching bases. CDR1 is SGDLS and CDR2 is YYNGEE in the germline V gene. V lost 7 bases and J 4 bases, leaving 18 bases between the germline ends. There are 16 residues in the CDR3. This CDR3 reads CASRPGVAGGANVLTF. CDR3 sequence (DNA): TGTGCCAGCCGTCCAGGGGTGGCGGGCGGGGCCAACGTCCTGACTTTC.

CDR3 bases: TGTGCCAGCAGTGAATTGAGCGGGATACCCGCTGGTACTGAAGCTTTCTTT. It specifies CASSELSGIPAGTEAFF. V usage is TRBV2 and J usage is TRBJ1-1; no clear D gene. Deletions cut 2 bases from V and 5 bases from J, with 21 bases between. The CDR3 totals 17 residues. Germline lookup yields CDR1 SNHLY and CDR2 FYNNEI.

This chain links TRBV9 with TRBJ2-7, with TRBD2 identical over 7 bases. Trimming took 0 bases from V and 0 from J; bases not matched to a gene: 0. There are 14 residues in the CDR3. The V gene's germline CDR1 is SGDLS and CDR2 YYNGEE. CDR3 coding DNA: TGTGCCAGCAGCGTAGGGGACTACTCCTACGAGCAGTACTTC. This codes for CASSVGDYSYEQYF.

The gene calls are TRBV11-2 and TRBJ1-1; 7 nucleotides match TRBD1. V shed 6 bases and J 2 bases; nucleotides not matched to a gene: 9. Per germline, CDR1 SGHAT and CDR2 FQNNGV. The CDR3 consists of 15 residues. CDR3 nucleotides: TGTGCCAGCAGGACACCGGGACAGATTAACACTGAAGCTTTCTTT. Protein: CASRTPGQINTEAFF.